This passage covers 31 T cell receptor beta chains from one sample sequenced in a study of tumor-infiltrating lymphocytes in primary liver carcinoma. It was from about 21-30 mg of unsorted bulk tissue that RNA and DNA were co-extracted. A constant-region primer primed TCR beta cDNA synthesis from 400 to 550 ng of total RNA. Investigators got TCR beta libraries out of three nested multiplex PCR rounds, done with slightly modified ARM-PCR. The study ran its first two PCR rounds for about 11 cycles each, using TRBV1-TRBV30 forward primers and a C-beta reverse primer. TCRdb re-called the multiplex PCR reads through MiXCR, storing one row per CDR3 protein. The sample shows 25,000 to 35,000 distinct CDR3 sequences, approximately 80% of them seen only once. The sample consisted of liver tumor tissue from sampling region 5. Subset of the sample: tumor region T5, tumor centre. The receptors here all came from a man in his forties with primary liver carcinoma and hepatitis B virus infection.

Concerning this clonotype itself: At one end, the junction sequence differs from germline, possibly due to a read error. CDR3: CVSSQTPGGGKETQHF. CDR3 in DNA: TGTGTCAGCAGTCAAACTCCTGGCGGGGGCAAAGAGACCCAGCACTTC. The chain recombines TRBV11-2 with TRBJ2-5; D is possibly TRBD2 (7 bases). The length of the CDR3 is 16 residues. Germline lookup yields CDR1 SGHAT and CDR2 FQNNGV.

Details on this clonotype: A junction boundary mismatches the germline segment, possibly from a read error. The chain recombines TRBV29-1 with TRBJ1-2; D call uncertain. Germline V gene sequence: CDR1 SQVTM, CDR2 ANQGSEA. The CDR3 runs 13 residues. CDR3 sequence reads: CSVEGGSMHGNTF. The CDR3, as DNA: TGCAGCGTTGAAGGGGGTTCAATGCATGGCAACACCTTC.

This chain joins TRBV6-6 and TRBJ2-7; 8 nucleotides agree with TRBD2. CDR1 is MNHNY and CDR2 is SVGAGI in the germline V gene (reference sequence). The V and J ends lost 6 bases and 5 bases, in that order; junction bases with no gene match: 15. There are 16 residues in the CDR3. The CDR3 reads CASRKGVGTSVHEQYF. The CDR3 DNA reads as TGTGCCAGCAGAAAGGGCGTTGGGACTAGTGTGCACGAGCAGTACTTC.

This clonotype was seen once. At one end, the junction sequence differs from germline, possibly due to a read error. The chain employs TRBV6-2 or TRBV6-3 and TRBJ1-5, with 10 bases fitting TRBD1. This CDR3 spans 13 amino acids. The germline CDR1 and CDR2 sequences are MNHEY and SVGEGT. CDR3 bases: TGTACCAGCATGGACAGGGGGGATAAGCCCCAGCATTTT. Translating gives CTSMDRGDKPQHF.

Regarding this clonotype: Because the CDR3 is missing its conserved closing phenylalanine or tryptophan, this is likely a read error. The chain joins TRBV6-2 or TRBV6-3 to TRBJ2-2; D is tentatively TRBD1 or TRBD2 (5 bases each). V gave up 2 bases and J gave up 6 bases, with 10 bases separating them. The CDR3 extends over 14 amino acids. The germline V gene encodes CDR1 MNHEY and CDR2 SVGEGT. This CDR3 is CASSYGTRAGELFS. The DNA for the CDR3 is TGTGCCAGCAGTTACGGGACCAGGGCCGGGGAGCTGTTTTCC.

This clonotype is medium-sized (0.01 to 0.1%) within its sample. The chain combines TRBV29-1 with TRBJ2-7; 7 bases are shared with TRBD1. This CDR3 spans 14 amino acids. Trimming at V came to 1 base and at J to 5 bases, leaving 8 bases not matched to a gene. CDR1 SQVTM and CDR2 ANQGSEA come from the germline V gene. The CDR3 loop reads CSVEGARGKHEQYF. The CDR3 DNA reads TGCAGCGTTGAAGGGGCCAGGGGGAAACACGAGCAGTACTTC.

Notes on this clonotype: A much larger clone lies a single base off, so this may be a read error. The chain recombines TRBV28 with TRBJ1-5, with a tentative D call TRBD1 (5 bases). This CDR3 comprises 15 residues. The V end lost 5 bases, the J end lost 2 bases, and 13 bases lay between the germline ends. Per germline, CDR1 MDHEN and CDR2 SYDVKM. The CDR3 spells CASSPRQRRNQPQHF. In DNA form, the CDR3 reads TGTGCCAGCAGTCCCCGACAGAGACGCAATCAGCCCCAGCATTTT. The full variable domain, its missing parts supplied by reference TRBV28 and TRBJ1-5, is DVKVTQSSRYLVKRTGEKVFLECVQDMDHENMFWYRQDPGLGLRLIYFSYDVKMKEKGDIPEGYSVSREKKERFSLILESASTNQTSMYLCASSPRQRRNQPQHFGDGTRLSIL.

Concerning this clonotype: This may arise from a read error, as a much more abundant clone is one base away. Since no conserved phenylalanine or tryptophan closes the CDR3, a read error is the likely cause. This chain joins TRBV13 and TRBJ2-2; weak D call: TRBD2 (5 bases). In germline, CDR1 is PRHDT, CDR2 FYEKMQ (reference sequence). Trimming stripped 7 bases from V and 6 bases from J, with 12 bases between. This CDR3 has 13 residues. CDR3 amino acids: CASIPGLSGELFS. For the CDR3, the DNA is TGTGCCAGCATCCCCGGACTCTCCGGGGAGCTGTTTTCT.

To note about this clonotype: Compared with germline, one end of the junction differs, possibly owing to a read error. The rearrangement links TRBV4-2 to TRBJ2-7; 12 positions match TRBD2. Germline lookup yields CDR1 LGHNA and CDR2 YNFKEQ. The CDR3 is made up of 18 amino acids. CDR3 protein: CARSQYGLAGIRSYEQYF. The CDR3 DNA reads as TGTGCCAGGAGCCAATACGGACTAGCGGGAATCAGGTCCTACGAGCAGTACTTC.

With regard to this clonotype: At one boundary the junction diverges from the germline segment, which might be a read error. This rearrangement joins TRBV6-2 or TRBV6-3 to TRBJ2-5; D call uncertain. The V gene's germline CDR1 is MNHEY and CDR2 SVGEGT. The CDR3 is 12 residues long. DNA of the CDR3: TGTGCCAGCAGTCTTAATGCGGAGACCCAGAAATTC. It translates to CASSLNAETQKF.

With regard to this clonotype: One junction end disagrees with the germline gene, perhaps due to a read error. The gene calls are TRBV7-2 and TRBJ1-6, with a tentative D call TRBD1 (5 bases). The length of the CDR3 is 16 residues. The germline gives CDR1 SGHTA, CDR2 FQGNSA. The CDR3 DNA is TGTGCCAGCAGCTTAGAGGTGACAGCCGGACGCTCACCCCTCCGCTTT. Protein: CASSLEVTAGRSPLRF.

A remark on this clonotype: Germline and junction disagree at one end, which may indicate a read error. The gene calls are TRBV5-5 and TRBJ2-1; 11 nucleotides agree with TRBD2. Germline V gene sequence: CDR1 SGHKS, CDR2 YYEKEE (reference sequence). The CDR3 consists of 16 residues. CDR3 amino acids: CASSDQTSGTYNEQFF. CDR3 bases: TGTGCAAGCAGCGATCAGACTAGCGGGACATACAATGAGCAGTTCTTC.

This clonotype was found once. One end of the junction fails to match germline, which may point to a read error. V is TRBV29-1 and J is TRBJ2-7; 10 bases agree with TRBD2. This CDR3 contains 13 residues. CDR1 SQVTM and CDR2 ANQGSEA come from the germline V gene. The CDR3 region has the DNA TGTAGCGTTGGTGCTAGCGGGAGCTTCGAGCAGTACTTC. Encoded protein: CSVGASGSFEQYF.

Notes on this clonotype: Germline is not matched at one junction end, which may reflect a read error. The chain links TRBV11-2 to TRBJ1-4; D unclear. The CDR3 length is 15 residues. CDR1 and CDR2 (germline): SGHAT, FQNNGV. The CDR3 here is CASSLEGSANEKLFF. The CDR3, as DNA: TGTGCCAGCAGCTTAGAGGGGTCCGCTAATGAAAAACTGTTTTTC.

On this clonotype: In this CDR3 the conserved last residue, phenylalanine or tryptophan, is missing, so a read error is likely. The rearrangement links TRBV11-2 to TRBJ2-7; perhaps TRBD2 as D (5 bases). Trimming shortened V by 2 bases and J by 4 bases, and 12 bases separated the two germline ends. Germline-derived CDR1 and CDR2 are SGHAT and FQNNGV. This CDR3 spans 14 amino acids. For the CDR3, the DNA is TGTGCCAGCAGCTTAATCCAGGAGGCTTACGAGCAGTACTTA. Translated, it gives CASSLIQEAYEQYL.

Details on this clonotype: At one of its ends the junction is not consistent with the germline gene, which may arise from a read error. In DNA, the CDR3 is TGCGGCAGCAGCCAAGACAGGATCACAACCTACGAGCAGTACTTC. It specifies CGSSQDRITTYEQYF. The chain joins TRBV4-3 to TRBJ2-7; D is possibly TRBD1 (6 bases). Per the germline V gene, CDR1 is LGHNA and CDR2 is YSLEER. CDR3 size: 15 residues.

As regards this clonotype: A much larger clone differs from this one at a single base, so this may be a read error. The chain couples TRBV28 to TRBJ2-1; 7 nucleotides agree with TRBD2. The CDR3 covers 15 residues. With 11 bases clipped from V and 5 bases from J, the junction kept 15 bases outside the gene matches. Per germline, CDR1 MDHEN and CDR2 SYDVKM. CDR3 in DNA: TGTGCCGGCGGACTAGTGGGAGTACCCCACAATGAGCAGTTCTTC. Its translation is CAGGLVGVPHNEQFF.

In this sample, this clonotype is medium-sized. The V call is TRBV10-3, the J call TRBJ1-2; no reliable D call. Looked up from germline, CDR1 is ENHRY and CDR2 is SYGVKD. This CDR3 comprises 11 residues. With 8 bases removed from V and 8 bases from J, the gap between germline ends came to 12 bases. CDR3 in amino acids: CAIRLGEGYTF. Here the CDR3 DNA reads TGTGCCATCCGTCTTGGGGAGGGCTACACCTTC.

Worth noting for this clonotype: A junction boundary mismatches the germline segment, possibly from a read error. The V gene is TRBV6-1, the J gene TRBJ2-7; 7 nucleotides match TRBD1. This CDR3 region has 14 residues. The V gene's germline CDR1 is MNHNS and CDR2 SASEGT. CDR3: CASSVRGHEDEQYF. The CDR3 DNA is TGTGCAAGCAGTGTGAGGGGGCATGAGGACGAGCAGTACTTC.

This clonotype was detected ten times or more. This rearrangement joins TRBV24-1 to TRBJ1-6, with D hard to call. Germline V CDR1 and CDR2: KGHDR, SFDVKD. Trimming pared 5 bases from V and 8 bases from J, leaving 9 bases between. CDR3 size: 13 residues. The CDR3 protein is CATSAASYSPLHF. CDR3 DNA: TGTGCCACCAGTGCGGCTTCCTATTCACCCCTCCACTTT.

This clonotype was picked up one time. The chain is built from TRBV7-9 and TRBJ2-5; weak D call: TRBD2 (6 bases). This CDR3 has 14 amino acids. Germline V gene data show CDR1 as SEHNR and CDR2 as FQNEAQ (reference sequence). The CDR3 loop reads CAGSFRAGGETQYF. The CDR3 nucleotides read TGTGCAGGCAGCTTCAGGGCTGGGGGGGAGACCCAGTACTTC.

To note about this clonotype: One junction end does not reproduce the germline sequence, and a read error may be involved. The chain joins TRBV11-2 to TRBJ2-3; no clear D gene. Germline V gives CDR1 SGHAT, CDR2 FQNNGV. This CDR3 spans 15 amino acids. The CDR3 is CAISLAPLAIDTHYF. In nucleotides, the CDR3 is TGTGCCATCAGCTTAGCCCCCCTGGCCATTGATACGCACTATTTT.

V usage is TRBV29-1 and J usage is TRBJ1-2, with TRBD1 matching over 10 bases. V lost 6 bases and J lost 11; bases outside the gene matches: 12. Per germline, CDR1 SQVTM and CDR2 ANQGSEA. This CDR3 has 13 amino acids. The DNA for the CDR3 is TGCAGCGTCGGGGACAGGGGAGCGTCCGGATACACCTTC. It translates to CSVGDRGASGYTF.

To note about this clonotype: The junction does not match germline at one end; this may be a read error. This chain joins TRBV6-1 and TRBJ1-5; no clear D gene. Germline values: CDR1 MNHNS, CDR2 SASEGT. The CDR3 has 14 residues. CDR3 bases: TGTGCCAGCAGTGAGGGAAATAGCAATCAGCCCCAGCATTTC. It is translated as CASSEGNSNQPQHF.

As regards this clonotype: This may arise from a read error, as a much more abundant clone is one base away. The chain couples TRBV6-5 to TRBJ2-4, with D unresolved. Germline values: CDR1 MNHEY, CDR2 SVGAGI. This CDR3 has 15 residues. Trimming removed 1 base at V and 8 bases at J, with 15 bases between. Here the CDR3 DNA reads TGTGCCAGCAGTTACTACTCCCCCCCTGGGGACATTCAGTACTTC. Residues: CASSYYSPPGDIQYF.

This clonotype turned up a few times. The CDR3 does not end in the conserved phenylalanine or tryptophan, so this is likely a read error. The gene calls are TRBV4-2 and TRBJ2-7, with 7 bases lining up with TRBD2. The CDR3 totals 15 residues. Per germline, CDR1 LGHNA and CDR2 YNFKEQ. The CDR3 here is CASSQLAGDQYEQYL. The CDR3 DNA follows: TGTGCCAGTAGCCAATTAGCGGGTGATCAATACGAGCAGTACTTA.

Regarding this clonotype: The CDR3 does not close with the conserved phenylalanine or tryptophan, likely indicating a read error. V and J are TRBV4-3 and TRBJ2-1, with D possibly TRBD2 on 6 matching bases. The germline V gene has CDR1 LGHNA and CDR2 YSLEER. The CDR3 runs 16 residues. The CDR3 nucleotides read TGCGCCAGCAGCCAAGTACTAGCCTCTACATACAATGGGCAGTTCTTA. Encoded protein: CASSQVLASTYNGQFL.

The DNA for the CDR3 is TGTGCCAGCAGCTCCCTCCGACAGGGGTGCAATGAGCAGTTCTTC. Its protein is CASSSLRQGCNEQFF. The chain is built from TRBV11-1 and TRBJ2-1; 8 bases are shared with TRBD1. In germline, CDR1 is SGHAT, CDR2 FQDESV (reference sequence). J lost 6 bases, V lost 4 bases, and 8 bases had no gene match. The CDR3 contains 15 residues.

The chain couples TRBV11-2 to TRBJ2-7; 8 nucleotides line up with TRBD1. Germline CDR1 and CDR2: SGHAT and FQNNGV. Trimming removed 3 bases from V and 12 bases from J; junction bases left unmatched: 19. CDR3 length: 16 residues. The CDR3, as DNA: TGTGCCAGCAGCTTCATACAGGGGGTCATACATAACGAGAGGTACTTC. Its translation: CASSFIQGVIHNERYF.

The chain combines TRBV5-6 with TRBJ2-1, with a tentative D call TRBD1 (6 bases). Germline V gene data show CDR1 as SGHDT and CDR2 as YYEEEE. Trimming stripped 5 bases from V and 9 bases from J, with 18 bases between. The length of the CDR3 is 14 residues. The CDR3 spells CASSVDWGRGEQFF. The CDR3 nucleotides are TGTGCCAGCAGTGTGGACTGGGGCAGGGGTGAGCAGTTCTTC. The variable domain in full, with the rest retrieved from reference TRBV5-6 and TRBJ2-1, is DAGVTQSPTHLIKTRGQQVTLRCSPKSGHDTVSWYQQALGQGPQFIFQYYEEEERQRGNFPDRFSGHQFPNYSSELNVNALLLGDSALYLCASSVDWGRGEQFFGPGTRLTVL.

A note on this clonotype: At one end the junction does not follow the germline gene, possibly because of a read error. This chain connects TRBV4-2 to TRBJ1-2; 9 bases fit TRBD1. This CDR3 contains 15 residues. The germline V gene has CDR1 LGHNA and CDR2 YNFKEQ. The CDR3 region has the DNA TGTGCCAGCAACCAAGATATGGACAGGGGTGGTGGCTACGCCTTC. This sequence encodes CASNQDMDRGGGYAF.